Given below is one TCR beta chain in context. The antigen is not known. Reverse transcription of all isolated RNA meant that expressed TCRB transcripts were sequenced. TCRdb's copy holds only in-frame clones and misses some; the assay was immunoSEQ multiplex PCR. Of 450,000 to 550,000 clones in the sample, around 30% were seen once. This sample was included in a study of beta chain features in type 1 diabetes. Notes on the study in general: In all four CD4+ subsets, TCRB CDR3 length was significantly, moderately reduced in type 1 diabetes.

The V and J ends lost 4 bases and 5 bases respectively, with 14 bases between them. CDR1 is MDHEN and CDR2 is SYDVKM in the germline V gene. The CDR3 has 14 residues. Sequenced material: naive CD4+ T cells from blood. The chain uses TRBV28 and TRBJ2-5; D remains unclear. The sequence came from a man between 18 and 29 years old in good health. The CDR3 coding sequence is TGTGCCAGCAGTTCCATAAGCACCCAGGAGACCCAGTACTTC. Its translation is CASSSISTQETQYF.